This entry lists 15 T cell receptor beta chains sequenced from one sample in a study of molecular identifiers for immune sequencing clone quantification. TCRdb independently ran MiXCR on the PCR reads; one entry per CDR3 protein. The data show about 640,000 distinct CDR3 sequences, about 20% seen once. What was sequenced was naive CD8+ T cells from blood, with Jurkat cell RNA spiked in. Described subset: FACS-sorted CD8+CD4-CCR7+CD45RA+ naive T cells. Receptors originate from a human donor in good health. Some libraries in this study had Jurkat cell RNA spiked in.

This clonotype has just a few counts. The chain uses TRBV7-3 and TRBJ1-1, with D possibly matching TRBD1 (6 bases). The CDR3 runs to 16 residues. V was shortened by 5 bases and J by 0 bases, with 16 bases between the two germline ends. Germline CDR1 is SGHTA and CDR2 is FQGTGA. CDR3 bases: TGTGCCAGCAGCCCCCCCCCCCGGGGGCTGAACACTGAAGCTTTCTTT. Its translation is CASSPPPRGLNTEAFF. Full variable domain (missing parts from reference TRBV7-3 and TRBJ1-1): GAGVSQTPSNKVTEKGKYVELRCDPISGHTALYWYRQSLGQGPEFLIYFQGTGAADDSGLPNDRFFAVRPEGSVSTLKIQRTERGDSAVYLCASSPPPRGLNTEAFFGQGTRLTVV.

Many counts were recorded for this clonotype. The chain links TRBV19 to TRBJ2-7, with TRBD1 as a possible D gene (6 bases). Germline loops: CDR1 LNHDA, CDR2 SQIVND (reference sequence). Trimming cost V 0 bases and J 3 bases, with 12 bases left between them. The CDR3 sequence is 15 residues long. The CDR3 region has the DNA TGTGCCAGTAGTATAGAAACAGGGAAGAACTACGAGCAGTACTTC. Its translation is CASSIETGKNYEQYF.

The genes are TRBV6-6 and TRBJ2-2, with D perhaps TRBD2 (6 bases). Germline-derived CDR1 and CDR2 are MNHNY and SVGAGI (reference sequence). The CDR3 is 17 residues long. Trimming stripped 2 bases from V and 1 base from J, with 14 bases between. The CDR3 DNA follows: TGTGCCAGCAGTTACCCGGGGGAGAAATTGAACACCGGGGAGCTGTTTTTT. Its translation: CASSYPGEKLNTGELFF.

There are a few counts of this clonotype. The V call is TRBV7-9, the J call TRBJ2-1, with TRBD2 matching over 10 bases. CDR1 and CDR2 (germline): SEHNR, FQNEAQ (reference sequence). The J segment lost 3 bases and the V segment lost 5 bases, leaving 19 bases of the junction unmatched. The CDR3 loop spans 20 amino acids. For the CDR3, the DNA is TGTGCCAGCAGCCCAATTGGAGCGGGAGGGGAGGGGGGAAGCTACAATGAGCAGTTCTTC. This sequence encodes CASSPIGAGGEGGSYNEQFF.

A word on this clonotype: One base away lies a much larger clone, so this may be a sequencing read error. The genes are TRBV20-1 and TRBJ2-7; D remains unclear. V was cut by 5 bases and J by 6 bases, with 11 bases left in between. The germline CDR1 and CDR2 sequences are DFQATT and SNEGSKA (reference sequence). CDR3 length: 11 residues. The CDR3 reads CSAGVVGEQYF. CDR3 DNA: TGCAGTGCTGGGGTTGTAGGCGAGCAGTACTTC.

Only one count was recorded for this clonotype. A much larger clone differs from this one at a single base, so this may be a read error. The chain recombines TRBV7-3 with TRBJ2-1; D possibly matches TRBD1 or TRBD2 (6 bases each). There are 15 residues in the CDR3. Germline V gene lookup returns CDR1 SGHTA and CDR2 FQGTGA. Trimming took 5 bases from V and 4 from J, leaving 15 bases between them. CDR3 sequence: CASSPGADNYNEQFF. The CDR3 DNA is TGTGCCAGCAGCCCGGGGGCAGACAATTACAATGAGCAGTTCTTC.

This clonotype occurred a few times. The chain combines TRBV9 with TRBJ2-5; 8 bases match TRBD2. CDR3 length equals 17 residues. The V gene's germline CDR1 is SGDLS and CDR2 YYNGEE. The V gene end was trimmed by 4 bases and the J gene end by 3 bases; junction bases not matched to a gene: 14. The CDR3: CASSPRGGGGYEETQYF. As DNA, the CDR3 is TGTGCCAGCAGCCCACGGGGGGGCGGGGGTTACGAAGAGACCCAGTACTTC.

This clonotype was seen many times. V is TRBV24-1 and J is TRBJ2-3; TRBD1 aligns across 9 bases. Germline V lookup: CDR1 KGHDR, CDR2 SFDVKD. The CDR3 totals 17 residues. Trimming removed 4 bases from V and 2 bases from J; junction bases left unmatched: 9. The CDR3 nucleotides are TGTGCCACCAGTGAGGGACAGGGTGCCCTGATCACAGATACGCAGTATTTT. This sequence encodes CATSEGQGALITDTQYF.

This clonotype has a count of ten or more. V and J are TRBV6-2 or TRBV6-3 and TRBJ1-4; maybe TRBD1 (6 bases). CDR1 is MNHEY, CDR2 SVGEGT, per germline. Trimming pared 2 bases from V and 6 bases from J, leaving 13 bases between. The CDR3 length is 15 residues. This CDR3 is CASSYDWDTDEKLFF. The CDR3 bases are TGTGCCAGCAGTTACGACTGGGACACTGATGAAAAACTGTTTTTT.

This clonotype was counted once. A much larger clone sits a single nucleotide away, making a read error possible. The V and J genes are TRBV2 and TRBJ2-4; D is perhaps TRBD2 (5 bases). Germline V CDR1 and CDR2: SNHLY, FYNNEI. CDR3 size: 15 residues. The CDR3 protein is CAISEEGLAKNIQYF. In DNA, the CDR3 is TGTGCCATCAGTGAAGAGGGTCTAGCCAAAAACATTCAGTACTTC.

This clonotype was found many times. The gene calls are TRBV20-1 and TRBJ2-7; either TRBD1 or TRBD2 may supply D (5 bases each). The CDR3 has 15 residues. CDR1 is DFQATT, CDR2 SNEGSKA, per germline (reference sequence). The CDR3 DNA follows: TGCAGCCCCAATTGGGGACGGGATGGTTCCTACGAGCAGTACTTC. Encoded protein: CSPNWGRDGSYEQYF.

The sample holds many counts of this clonotype. This chain links TRBV12-3 or TRBV12-4 with TRBJ2-3; 9 positions match TRBD2. CDR3 length: 16 residues. The V gene end was trimmed by 5 bases and the J gene end by 1 base; junction bases not matched to a gene: 7. As DNA, the CDR3 is TGTGCCAGCAGTCCCTACCGACTAGCGGGCACAGATACGCAGTATTTT. The encoded protein is CASSPYRLAGTDTQYF.

Turning to this clonotype: Being one base from a much bigger clone, this may be a read error. The V call is TRBV11-2, the J call TRBJ1-1; D is perhaps TRBD1 (6 bases). In germline, CDR1 is SGHAT, CDR2 FQNNGV. The CDR3 contains 15 residues. CDR3 loop: CASSLPKGVFTEALF. CDR3 sequence (DNA): TGTGCCAGCAGCTTACCGAAGGGGGTTTTCACTGAAGCTCTCTTT.

This clonotype was picked up many times. The chain links TRBV6-5 to TRBJ2-3; D gene unclear. The germline V and J ends were trimmed by 5 bases and 1 base, with 19 bases remaining between them. The germline gives CDR1 MNHEY, CDR2 SVGAGI. This CDR3 has 17 residues. The CDR3 protein is CASSPNPAQRGTDTQYF. CDR3 coding DNA: TGTGCCAGCAGTCCCAACCCTGCGCAGAGAGGCACAGATACGCAGTATTTT.

The chain recombines TRBV6-5 with TRBJ1-1; no clear D. Trimming took off 2 bases at V and 4 bases at J, with 11 bases between the two ends. The CDR3 length is 14 residues. Germline assignment: CDR1 MNHEY and CDR2 SVGAGI. CDR3 bases: TGTGCCAGCAGTTACGCCGGGAGCGGCACTGAAGCTTTCTTT. Protein: CASSYAGSGTEAFF.